These 25 T cell receptor beta chains originate from one sample sequenced in a study of T cells in Graves' hyperthyroidism and ophthalmopathy. The TCR beta CDR3 regions underwent amplification using RNA transcripts as the source. Researchers ran a first-round RT-PCR on the TCR CDR3 using the HTBI primer set. TCRdb reanalysed the multiplex PCR reads using MiXCR and keeps one entry per CDR3 protein. The profile shows around 200,000 distinct CDR3 sequences, about 15% of them singletons. Sequencing input: blood. The source of these receptors is a woman in her 50s with Graves' hyperthyroidism.

This clonotype came up many times. The chain employs TRBV6-1 and TRBJ1-1; D possibly corresponds to TRBD1 (5 bases). The CDR3 runs to 16 residues. V lost 3 bases and J lost 4, with 18 bases in between. From germline, CDR1 is MNHNS and CDR2 SASEGT. In nucleotides, the CDR3 is TGTGCCAGCAGTGAGGGGGTAGGGATAATGTTCACTGAAGCTTTCTTT. Translating gives CASSEGVGIMFTEAFF.

This clonotype showed up many times. The chain uses TRBV28 and TRBJ2-7; D possibly matches TRBD1 or TRBD2 (5 bases each). The V gene's germline CDR1 is MDHEN and CDR2 SYDVKM. This CDR3 comprises 12 residues. Trimming took 2 bases from V and 6 from J, leaving 8 bases between them. The CDR3 nucleotides read TGTGCCAGCAGTTTAGGGGGAACCGAGCAGTACTTC. Protein: CASSLGGTEQYF.

The CDR3 region has the DNA TGTGCCAGCAGCCCAGGAGAGGGCCGGCAGCCCCAGCATTTT. Protein product: CASSPGEGRQPQHF. V is TRBV3-1 and J is TRBJ1-5; D is uncertain. This CDR3 spans 14 amino acids. Trimming shortened V by 4 bases and J by 7 bases, and 14 bases separated the two germline ends. The germline V gene has CDR1 LGHDT and CDR2 YNNKEL (reference sequence).

The chain is built from TRBV20-1 and TRBJ2-3; 8 positions match TRBD2. Germline V CDR1 and CDR2: DFQATT, SNEGSKA (reference sequence). CDR3 size: 13 residues. V shed 6 bases and J 3 bases; nucleotides not matched to a gene: 5. In DNA form, the CDR3 reads TGCAGTGCCCGGGGGGGTGGTACAGATACGCAGTATTTT. It encodes CSARGGGTDTQYF.

The chain carries TRBV2 and TRBJ1-2; D unresolved. Trimming left V 4 bases short and J 4 bases short, with 19 bases between. In germline, CDR1 is SNHLY, CDR2 FYNNEI. The CDR3 spans 16 residues. This CDR3 reads CASSGGLWDALYGYTF. As DNA, the CDR3 is TGTGCCAGCAGTGGCGGTCTATGGGATGCCCTCTATGGCTACACCTTC.

This chain uses TRBV20-1 with TRBJ2-3; a weak D match, TRBD1 (6 bases). CDR1 DFQATT and CDR2 SNEGSKA come from the germline V gene (reference sequence). V was cut by 4 bases and J by 6 bases, with 20 bases left in between. The CDR3 runs to 15 residues. CDR3 residues: CSAIGGQLGHDTQYF. The CDR3 nucleotides are TGCAGTGCTATCGGTGGACAGCTGGGGCACGATACGCAGTATTTT.

This chain uses TRBV3-1 with TRBJ2-1; D might be TRBD2 (7 bases). The CDR3 totals 16 residues. V dropped 1 base and J dropped 4 bases, with 14 bases sitting between them. Looked up from germline, CDR1 is LGHDT and CDR2 is YNNKEL (reference sequence). The CDR3 region has the DNA TGTGCCAGCAGCCAAGGAAAGGGGGGGCTATACAATGAGCAGTTCTTC. The encoded protein is CASSQGKGGLYNEQFF.

This clonotype was counted ten times or more. V usage is TRBV18 and J usage is TRBJ2-7; D assignment may be TRBD1 or TRBD2 (6 bases each). The length of the CDR3 is 14 residues. Germline CDR1 reads KGHSH; CDR2 reads LQKENI. V lost 5 bases and J 2 bases, leaving 13 bases between the germline ends. The CDR3 region is CASSFTGRPYEQYF. In nucleotides, the CDR3 is TGTGCCAGCTCATTCACAGGGAGGCCCTACGAGCAGTACTTC.

For this clonotype: The CDR3 carries no conserved terminal phenylalanine or tryptophan, so it likely arises from a read error. The CDR3 reads CRARLAGGQETQYL. The CDR3 nucleotides read TGCAGGGCTAGGCTAGCGGGGGGCCAAGAGACCCAGTACTTA. The V call is TRBV20-1, the J call TRBJ2-5; 11 nucleotides agree with TRBD2. The CDR3 has 14 residues. Germline CDR1 DFQATT, CDR2 SNEGSKA (reference sequence).

This clonotype was detected many times. The CDR3: CASIKRRGGMNTEAFF. In DNA, the CDR3 is TGTGCCAGTATCAAGAGACGGGGGGGGATGAACACTGAAGCTTTCTTT. V is TRBV19 and J is TRBJ1-1; tentatively, D is TRBD1 (5 bases). CDR1 and CDR2 (germline): LNHDA, SQIVND (reference sequence). V lost 7 bases, J lost 0 bases, and 18 bases lay in between. CDR3 length equals 16 residues.

Ten or more counts support this clonotype. The J gene is TRBJ2-3, the V gene TRBV7-9; 10 bases line up with TRBD2. The length of the CDR3 is 19 residues. Germline lookup yields CDR1 SEHNR and CDR2 FQNEAQ (reference sequence). The J segment lost 4 bases and the V segment lost 2 bases, leaving 15 bases of the junction unmatched. Here the CDR3 DNA reads TGTGCCAGCAGCTTACGGCTAGCGGGGGCGCCACCCCCCCCAGATACGCAGTATTTT. Protein product: CASSLRLAGAPPPPDTQYF.

There are many counts of this clonotype. The rearrangement uses TRBV3-1 and TRBJ1-1; unclear D gene. The CDR3 has 15 amino acids. V was cut by 3 bases and J by 5 bases, with 16 bases left in between. Germline-derived CDR1 and CDR2 are LGHDT and YNNKEL (reference sequence). The CDR3 nucleotides read TGTGCCAGCAGCCAGGGAGGTGGCAGAGGGACTGAAGCTTTCTTT. Translating it yields CASSQGGGRGTEAFF.

Many counts were recorded for this clonotype. CDR3 amino acids: CASSGPGQGMADTQYF. For the CDR3, the DNA is TGTGCCAGCAGTGGCCCGGGACAGGGGATGGCAGATACGCAGTATTTT. The chain has TRBV9 and TRBJ2-3; 10 bases are shared with TRBD1. Germline assignment: CDR1 SGDLS and CDR2 YYNGEE. This CDR3 has 16 residues. V shed 5 bases, J shed 4 bases, and the junction held 10 bases outside the gene matches.

V and J are TRBV4-3 and TRBJ2-5, with TRBD1 identical over 8 bases. CDR3 length: 16 residues. Germline loops: CDR1 LGHNA, CDR2 YSLEER. Trimming took 0 bases from V and 5 from J; bases not matched to a gene: 8. The CDR3 here is CASSQDPGGGIETQYF. For the CDR3, the DNA is TGCGCCAGCAGCCAAGATCCAGGGGGCGGGATCGAGACCCAGTACTTC.

This clonotype was observed many times. This chain joins TRBV27 and TRBJ1-5; D remains unclear. V lost 3 bases, J lost 0 bases, and 6 bases lay in between. This CDR3 comprises 14 residues. CDR1 is MNHEY, CDR2 SMNVEV, per germline (reference sequence). In DNA form, the CDR3 reads TGTGCCAGCAGTTTCGATTATAGCAATCAGCCCCAGCATTTT. The encoded protein is CASSFDYSNQPQHF.

This clonotype was seen many times. The rearrangement links TRBV29-1 to TRBJ2-6; D remains ambiguous. CDR1 is SQVTM and CDR2 is ANQGSEA in the germline V gene. Deletions cut 5 bases from V and 1 base from J, with 6 bases between. This CDR3 is 13 amino acids long. CDR3 in DNA: TGCAGCGTTAGAATTTCTGGGGCCAACGTCCTGACTTTC. This gives the protein CSVRISGANVLTF.

This chain links TRBV4-2 with TRBJ2-2; 8 nucleotides line up with TRBD2. Germline trimming cut 3 bases from V and 3 bases from J; bases unmatched to any gene: 3. The length of the CDR3 is 15 residues. Germline CDR1 LGHNA, CDR2 YNFKEQ. CDR3 nucleotide sequence: TGTGCCAGCAGCCACCCGGGGGGGTACACCGGGGAGCTGTTTTTT. As protein: CASSHPGGYTGELFF.

This clonotype was counted many times. The chain employs TRBV6-2 or TRBV6-3 and TRBJ1-2; D is undetermined. Germline V gene data show CDR1 as MNHEY and CDR2 as SVGEGT. This CDR3 region has 12 residues. V lost 6 bases and J 2 bases, leaving 7 bases between the germline ends. Here the CDR3 reads CASRRLNYGYTF. The CDR3 region has the DNA TGTGCCAGCAGACGCCTAAACTATGGCTACACCTTC.

This clonotype was seen repeatedly, ten times or more. CDR3 DNA: TGTGCCAGCAGCGTAGGGAGCAGTAACACTGAAGCTTTCTTT. Translation gives CASSVGSSNTEAFF. The rearrangement joins TRBV9 to TRBJ1-1, with no clear D. V lost 0 bases and J 2 bases, leaving 8 bases between the germline ends. The CDR3 runs 14 residues. Germline CDR1 reads SGDLS; CDR2 reads YYNGEE.

The genes are TRBV12-3 or TRBV12-4 and TRBJ2-5, with D maybe TRBD2 (7 bases). V was trimmed by 10 bases and J by 4 bases, leaving 19 bases between them. The CDR3 is 14 amino acids. CDR3 residues: CATRLGLGGETQYF. CDR3 DNA sequence: TGTGCCACTCGACTCGGACTAGGGGGAGAGACCCAGTACTTC.

The gene calls are TRBV20-1 and TRBJ2-7; possible D gene TRBD1, 6 bases. This CDR3 has 13 residues. Germline V gene sequence: CDR1 DFQATT, CDR2 SNEGSKA (reference sequence). CDR3 nucleotide sequence: TGCAACGCCCGGGACATGGGCACCTACGAGCAGTACTTC. Translating it yields CNARDMGTYEQYF.

In this sample, this clonotype turned up many times. The chain uses TRBV28 and TRBJ1-1; perhaps TRBD1 as D (5 bases). The ends were cut back, 3 bases at V and 0 bases at J, with 11 bases in the middle. Germline V gives CDR1 MDHEN, CDR2 SYDVKM. The CDR3 totals 15 residues. This chain's CDR3 is CASSFLTDMNTEAFF. The CDR3 DNA is TGTGCCAGCAGTTTTCTGACAGATATGAACACTGAAGCTTTCTTT.

The chain couples TRBV6-1 to TRBJ2-1; D may correspond to TRBD1 or TRBD2 (6 bases each). Trimming took off 6 bases at V and 7 bases at J, with 25 bases between the two ends. CDR3 size: 17 residues. Germline V CDR1 and CDR2: MNHNS, SASEGT. CDR3 coding DNA: TGTGCCAGCAGCGCGAGGACAGCTCGCATTCGGGAGAATGAGCAGTTCTTC. This sequence encodes CASSARTARIRENEQFF.

This clonotype was detected only a few times. The chain couples TRBV6-6 to TRBJ2-1, with D uncertain. The V gene lost 0 bases and the J gene lost 8 bases, with 14 bases spanning the gap. The CDR3 is 15 residues long. The germline V gene has CDR1 MNHNY and CDR2 SVGAGI (reference sequence). CDR3 region: CASSYSADLFDEQFF. The CDR3 bases are TGTGCCAGCAGTTACTCGGCTGACTTGTTCGATGAGCAGTTCTTC.

Many counts were recorded for this clonotype. The genes are TRBV28 and TRBJ1-4; a weak D match, TRBD1 (6 bases). The germline V gene encodes CDR1 MDHEN and CDR2 SYDVKM. With 3 bases removed from V and 8 bases from J, the gap between germline ends came to 16 bases. The length of the CDR3 is 15 residues. DNA for the CDR3: TGTGCCAGCAGTTTGGGGGAGGGGGTAGAGGAAAAACTGTTTTTT. The encoded protein is CASSLGEGVEEKLFF.